This record looks at one T cell receptor beta chain sequence and its context. The data derive from a study of blood T cell repertoires in COVID-19. Study-wide context: PBMCs, B-cell-depleted T cells, or T cells were the source of the cDNA or gDNA that made up the material.

The authors' processing: Nucleated cell number was recorded as an estimate derived from reference gene primer amplification. Sequencing was performed with immunoSEQ multiplex PCR; in TCRdb, only in-frame clones are kept and a portion is missing. D and trimming come from the DNA, and the V and J calls and clone size come from that table. The sample lists about 270,000 clones; 70% to 90% were seen once. The length of the CDR3 is 13 residues. The V end was cut by 4 bases, the J end by 5 bases, with 9 bases between. Germline CDR1 SEHNR, CDR2 FQNEAQ (reference sequence). The rearrangement joins TRBV7-9 to TRBJ1-5; possible D gene TRBD1, 5 bases. The sequence came from an older woman with acute or convalescent COVID-19. Sequencing was done on a sample of peripheral blood. Here the CDR3 reads CASSSQGDQPQHF. Here the CDR3 DNA reads TGTGCCAGCAGCTCCCAGGGTGATCAGCCCCAGCATTTT.